Following are 27 T cell receptor beta chains from one sample sequenced in a study of identifying expanded T cells in peripheral blood. Data came from immunoSEQ multiplex PCR; TCRdb stores just in-frame clones and leaves some out. The sample has under 95,000 clones; 75% to 90% are singletons. The material sequenced was blood. The receptors shown here come from a person aged 18-69 years in good health.

The rearrangement links TRBV6-1 to TRBJ2-7; a possible D gene is TRBD2 (6 bases). Germline V gives CDR1 MNHNS, CDR2 SASEGT. CDR3 length equals 14 residues. Deletions cut 7 bases from V and 1 base from J, with 14 bases between. The CDR3 region is CASTEGLLSYEQYF. The CDR3 DNA reads as TGTGCCAGCACCGAAGGACTACTTTCCTACGAGCAGTACTTC.

The sample holds one count of this clone. The chain combines TRBV19 with TRBJ1-2; TRBD1 is a possible D gene (5 bases). Germline V lookup: CDR1 LNHDA, CDR2 SQIVND (reference sequence). CDR3 length equals 16 residues. V lost 6 bases and J 8 bases, leaving 25 bases between the germline ends. CDR3 DNA: TGTGCCAGTAGGACCTCTCGGGACCTATTTAGGAACGGCTACACCTTC. This translates into CASRTSRDLFRNGYTF.

The V and J genes are TRBV5-1 and TRBJ2-3; possibly TRBD1 or TRBD2 for D (5 bases each). The CDR3 has 14 residues. V lost 6 bases and J lost 11, with 22 bases in between. Germline loops: CDR1 SGHRS, CDR2 YFSETQ. Here the CDR3 reads CASTRDQDASEQYF. The CDR3, as DNA: TGCGCCAGCACAAGGGACCAGGATGCATCTGAGCAGTATTTT.

V gene TRBV7-6 combines with J gene TRBJ2-2; D unclear. The CDR3 contains 12 residues. Germline V lookup: CDR1 SGHVS, CDR2 FNYEAQ. V was cut by 4 bases and J by 4 bases, with 4 bases left in between. The CDR3 reads CASSSATGELFF. CDR3 nucleotides: TGTGCCAGCAGCTCCGCCACCGGGGAGCTGTTTTTT.

The chain links TRBV25-1 to TRBJ2-5; TRBD2 is a possible D gene (6 bases). Germline CDR1 is MGHDK and CDR2 is SYGVNS. The CDR3 is made up of 15 amino acids. Between the trimmed V and J ends, which lost 11 bases and 5 bases, there was a span of 24 bases. The CDR3 sequence is CAVTDRDGRRETQYF. The CDR3 region has the DNA TGTGCCGTCACAGACCGGGACGGGAGAAGGGAGACCCAGTACTTC.

The rearrangement joins TRBV6-6 to TRBJ2-3, with D hard to call. V was trimmed by 6 bases and J by 2 bases, leaving 6 bases between them. Looked up from germline, CDR1 is MNHNY and CDR2 is SVGAGI (reference sequence). The CDR3 is 12 amino acids. The CDR3 reads CASRPTTDTQYF. As DNA, the CDR3 is TGTGCCAGCAGACCTACCACAGATACGCAGTATTTT.

The chain combines TRBV7-2 with TRBJ1-5, with TRBD1 identical over 9 bases. This CDR3 spans 18 amino acids. The germline CDR1 and CDR2 sequences are SGHTA and FQGNSA. The V and J ends lost 3 bases and 6 bases, in that order; junction bases with no gene match: 15. CDR3 nucleotide sequence: TGTGCCAGCAGCTTGGCCGGGACAGGGCGATATATTGGTCAGCCCCAGCATTTT. This gives the protein CASSLAGTGRYIGQPQHF. The entire variable domain, with the rest obtained from reference TRBV7-2 and TRBJ1-5, is as follows: GAGVSQSPSNKVTEKGKDVELRCDPISGHTALYWYRQSLGQGLEFLIYFQGNSAPDKSGLPSDRFSAERTGGSVSTLTIQRTQQEDSAVYLCASSLAGTGRYIGQPQHFGDGTRLSIL.

This clone appeared a few times. The chain links TRBV7-9 to TRBJ1-5, with 9 bases lining up with TRBD1. CDR1 and CDR2 from the germline V gene are SEHNR and FQNEAQ (reference sequence). V was clipped by 4 bases and J by 4 bases; unmatched bases: 5. This CDR3 has 15 residues. The CDR3 reads CASSSTGGGNQPQHF. The CDR3 bases are TGTGCCAGCAGCTCGACAGGGGGAGGGAATCAGCCCCAGCATTTT. Full variable domain (rest looked up from reference TRBV7-9 and TRBJ1-5): DTGVSQNPRHKITKRGQNVTFRCDPISEHNRLYWYRQTLGQGPEFLTYFQNEAQLEKSRLLSDRFSAERPKGSFSTLEIQRTEQGDSAMYLCASSSTGGGNQPQHFGDGTRLSIL.

Note on this clone: Mismatch with germline at one junction end may stem from a read error. The chain recombines TRBV13 with TRBJ2-3; possible D gene TRBD1, 5 bases. The CDR3 totals 12 residues. The germline V gene has CDR1 PRHDT and CDR2 FYEKMQ (reference sequence). The CDR3 protein is CASSLGVNSQYF. DNA of the CDR3: TGTGCCAGCAGCCTAGGGGTGAATTCGCAGTATTTT.

The V and J genes are TRBV7-9 and TRBJ2-3; weak D call: TRBD2 (5 bases). This CDR3 spans 15 amino acids. V was trimmed by 5 bases and J by 2 bases, leaving 14 bases between them. The germline gives CDR1 SEHNR, CDR2 FQNEAQ (reference sequence). As DNA, the CDR3 is TGTGCCAGCAGCATCCTTAGAGGGCTCACAGATACGCAGTATTTT. As protein: CASSILRGLTDTQYF.

The chain is built from TRBV18 and TRBJ2-7, with TRBD1 matching over 7 bases. CDR1 is KGHSH and CDR2 is LQKENI in the germline V gene. The CDR3 sequence is 13 residues long. Trimming took 5 bases from V and 2 from J; bases not matched to a gene: 3. The CDR3 nucleotides are TGTGCCAGCTCATACAGGGGCCCCTACGAGCAGTACTTC. Encoded protein: CASSYRGPYEQYF.

The rearrangement uses TRBV6-9 and TRBJ1-6; 7 nucleotides agree with TRBD1. The J segment lost 7 bases and the V segment lost 3 bases, leaving 6 bases of the junction unmatched. Germline V gene data show CDR1 as MNHGY and CDR2 as SVAAGI. The CDR3 covers 15 residues. DNA for the CDR3: TGTGCCAGCAGTTACTCGACGGGACAGAATTCACCCCTCCACTTT. It translates to CASSYSTGQNSPLHF.

The chain has TRBV10-3 and TRBJ2-7; D call uncertain. The germline V gene encodes CDR1 ENHRY and CDR2 SYGVKD. This CDR3 is built from 12 residues. V was cut by 6 bases and J by 2 bases, with 8 bases left in between. In DNA form, the CDR3 reads TGTGCCATCAGCCCCGAGCCCTACGAGCAGTACTTC. It is translated as CAISPEPYEQYF.

This chain connects TRBV6-5 to TRBJ2-7; TRBD1 is a possible D gene (6 bases). The CDR3 contains 14 residues. V lost 1 base to trimming and J lost 2 bases, with 9 bases between them. Per germline, CDR1 MNHEY and CDR2 SVGAGI. In DNA, the CDR3 is TGTGCCAGCAGTTACTTCAGGGGAGCCTACGAGCAGTACTTC. Translation: CASSYFRGAYEQYF.

The genes are TRBV5-4 and TRBJ2-1; TRBD2 matches 14 bases. CDR1 and CDR2 (germline): SGHNT, YYREEE (reference sequence). The CDR3 loop spans 18 amino acids. V lost 3 bases to trimming and J lost 1 base; unmatched junction nucleotides: 6. The CDR3 coding sequence is TGTGCCAGCAGCTCGGGACTAGCGGGAGTCCGATCCTACAATGAGCAGTTCTTC. Its protein product is CASSSGLAGVRSYNEQFF.

J is TRBJ2-7 and V is TRBV30, with D possibly matching TRBD1 (5 bases). The CDR3 loop spans 14 amino acids. The V gene lost 4 bases and the J gene lost 3 bases, with 16 bases spanning the gap. From germline, CDR1 is GTSNPN and CDR2 SVGIG (reference sequence). Written as DNA, the CDR3 is TGTGCCTGGAATCATGGGGCGTTCTTCTACGAGCAGTACTTC. This codes for CAWNHGAFFYEQYF.

The chain recombines TRBV5-1 with TRBJ2-1, with 7 bases that match TRBD2. The CDR3 runs to 13 residues. J was trimmed by 7 bases and V by 4 bases; bases with no gene match: 5. Germline lookup yields CDR1 SGHRS and CDR2 YFSETQ. The chain's CDR3 is CASSPWGGNEQFF. DNA of the CDR3: TGCGCCAGCAGCCCCTGGGGGGGGAATGAGCAGTTCTTC.

V gene TRBV27 combines with J gene TRBJ1-3; no clear D. The length of the CDR3 is 15 residues. V lost 0 bases and J lost 1, with 7 bases in between. Germline loops: CDR1 MNHEY, CDR2 SMNVEV (reference sequence). CDR3 residues: CASSLSSGSGNTIYF. Written as DNA, the CDR3 is TGTGCCAGCAGTTTATCCTCGGGGTCTGGAAACACCATATATTTT.

The V gene is TRBV27, the J gene TRBJ1-2; 9 nucleotides match TRBD1. This CDR3 region has 15 residues. After removal of 7 bases from V and 5 bases from J, the junction contained 11 bases not matched to a gene. The germline V gene encodes CDR1 MNHEY and CDR2 SMNVEV (reference sequence). The CDR3 spells CASKATGGGLYGYTF. The CDR3 coding sequence is TGTGCCAGCAAGGCCACAGGGGGCGGATTGTATGGCTACACCTTC.

The table lists this clone with a count of one. The J gene is TRBJ1-2, the V gene TRBV19, with D perhaps TRBD1 (5 bases). Germline V gene data show CDR1 as LNHDA and CDR2 as SQIVND (reference sequence). This CDR3 spans 15 amino acids. Trimming removed 4 bases from V and 8 bases from J, with 20 bases in between. The CDR3 DNA reads as TGTGCCAGTAGTACGAGGACAAGCCTTATAGGGGGCTACACCTTC. Its translation is CASSTRTSLIGGYTF.

For this clone: The germline gene is not matched at one end of the junction; a read error may be the cause. V is TRBV7-2 and J is TRBJ2-1; TRBD2 matches at 14 bases. CDR3 length: 17 residues. The V gene's germline CDR1 is SGHTA and CDR2 FQGNSA. The CDR3 loop reads CASSRQRLAGGRNEQFF. The CDR3 DNA reads TGCGCCAGCAGCCGCCAACGACTAGCGGGGGGGCGCAATGAGCAGTTCTTC.

This sequence joins TRBV6-5 and TRBJ2-3, with a possible D match to TRBD2 (6 bases). Germline CDR1 and CDR2: MNHEY and SVGAGI. The length of the CDR3 is 15 residues. Trimming left V 2 bases short and J 3 bases short, with 12 bases between. CDR3 loop: CASSYGGVYTDTQYF. The DNA for the CDR3 is TGTGCCAGCAGTTACGGCGGGGTCTATACAGATACGCAGTATTTT.

The chain has TRBV5-4 and TRBJ2-7; D not certain. Germline-derived CDR1 and CDR2 are SGHNT and YYREEE (reference sequence). The CDR3 is 14 residues long. V was shortened by 1 base and J by 2 bases, with 10 bases between the two germline ends. CDR3 nucleotide sequence: TGTGCCAGCAGCTTGAAAAAACCCCCCTACGAGCAGTACTTC. Its protein is CASSLKKPPYEQYF.

The J gene is TRBJ2-3, the V gene TRBV18; D is unclear. There are 13 residues in the CDR3. V shed 0 bases and J shed 4 bases, with 5 bases lying between them. Per germline, CDR1 KGHSH and CDR2 LQKENI. CDR3 coding DNA: TGTGCCAGCTCACCACCAGGTTCAGATACGCAGTATTTT. Translating gives CASSPPGSDTQYF.

The V call is TRBV5-6, the J call TRBJ1-2; 7 bases are shared with TRBD1. The V gene end was trimmed by 2 bases and the J gene end by 4 bases; junction bases not matched to a gene: 8. CDR1 and CDR2 (germline): SGHDT, YYEEEE. This CDR3 is built from 15 residues. The CDR3 DNA reads TGTGCCAGCAGCTTTAGACAGGGCCAAGCCTATGGCTACACCTTC. This gives the protein CASSFRQGQAYGYTF.

This clone was picked up one time. The V call is TRBV18, the J call TRBJ1-2; tentatively, D is TRBD1 (5 bases). This CDR3 region has 12 residues. The V end was cut by 5 bases, the J end by 2 bases, with 6 bases between. Germline V CDR1 and CDR2: KGHSH, LQKENI. As DNA, the CDR3 is TGTGCCAGCTCATGGGACAACTATGGCTACACCTTC. Amino acid sequence: CASSWDNYGYTF.

The gene calls are TRBV10-3 and TRBJ2-2, with 10 bases fitting TRBD1. Trimming cost V 8 bases and J 5 bases; bases outside gene matches: 14. The germline V gene has CDR1 ENHRY and CDR2 SYGVKD. The CDR3 extends over 17 amino acids. The CDR3 DNA is TGTGCCATCGGCCGGCGCCAGGACAGGGGGAGTACCGGGGAGCTGTTTTTT. Translating it yields CAIGRRQDRGSTGELFF.